This T cell receptor (beta chain) was recovered during a study of blood T cell repertoires in COVID-19. The junction had 1 base not matched to a gene; V was cut back by 1 base and J by 9 bases. This CDR3 spans 14 amino acids. Germline V gives CDR1 SGHTA, CDR2 FQGNSA. Per the study methods: Reference gene primer amplification in the assay estimated nucleated cell counts. The assay was immunoSEQ multiplex PCR, and TCRdb's table has in-frame clones only and misses some. The DNA was the basis for D and trimming; V, J and clone size are from that table. The data contain over 45,000 clones, around 86% of them singletons.

The chain uses TRBV7-2 and TRBJ2-1, with 12 nucleotides matching TRBD2. Sequenced: peripheral blood. This receptor was obtained from a woman of 80 years or more with active or convalescent COVID-19. CDR3 in amino acids: CASSLGTSGVEQFF. CDR3 bases: TGTGCCAGCAGCTTAGGGACTAGCGGGGTTGAGCAGTTCTTC.